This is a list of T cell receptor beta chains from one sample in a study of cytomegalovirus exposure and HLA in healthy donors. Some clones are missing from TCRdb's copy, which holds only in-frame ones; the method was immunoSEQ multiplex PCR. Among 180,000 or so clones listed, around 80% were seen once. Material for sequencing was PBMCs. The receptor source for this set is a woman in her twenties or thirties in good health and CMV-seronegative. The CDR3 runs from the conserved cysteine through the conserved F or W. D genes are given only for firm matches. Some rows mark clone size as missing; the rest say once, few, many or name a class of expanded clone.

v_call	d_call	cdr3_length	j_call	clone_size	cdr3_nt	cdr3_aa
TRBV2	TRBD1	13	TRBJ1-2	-	TGTGCCAGCAGGGTACAGGGGAACTATGGCTACACCTTC	CASRVQGNYGYTF
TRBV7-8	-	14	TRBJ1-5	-	TGTGCCAGCAGCTTAAGGGGTCGGAATCAGCCCCAGCATTTT	CASSLRGRNQPQHF
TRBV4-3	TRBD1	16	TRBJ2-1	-	TGCGCCAGCAGCTTACACAGGGGGCTCTCCTACAATGAGCAGTTCTTC	CASSLHRGLSYNEQFF
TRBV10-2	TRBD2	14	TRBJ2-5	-	TGCGCCAGCAGTGAGACAGCCGGGGGGGAGACCCAGTACTTC	CASSETAGGETQYF
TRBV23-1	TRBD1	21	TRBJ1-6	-	TGCGCCAGCAGTTTTCCCTCTGACAGGGGGCTTAGGAGCTCCTATAATTCACCCCTCCACTTT	CASSFPSDRGLRSSYNSPLHF
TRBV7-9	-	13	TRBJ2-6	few	TGTGCCAGCATCCCTTCTGGGGCCAACGTCCTGACTTTC	CASIPSGANVLTF
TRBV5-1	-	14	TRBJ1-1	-	TGCGCCAGCAGCTTGGAAGCAGGGCAAACTGAAGCTTTCTTT	CASSLEAGQTEAFF
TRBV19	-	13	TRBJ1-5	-	TGTGCCAGTAGTATGGCCCTTAATCAGCCCCAGCATTTT	CASSMALNQPQHF
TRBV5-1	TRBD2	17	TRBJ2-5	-	TGCGCCAGCAGCTTGGCGGGACTAGCAGACTACCAAGAGACCCAGTACTTC	CASSLAGLADYQETQYF
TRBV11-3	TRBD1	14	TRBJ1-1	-	TGTGCCAGCAGCCGGACAGGGTCAAACACTGAAGCTTTCTTT	CASSRTGSNTEAFF
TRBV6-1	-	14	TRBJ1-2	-	TGTGCCAGCAGTGACTGGGCAGCCTCCTATGGCTACACCTTC	CASSDWAASYGYTF
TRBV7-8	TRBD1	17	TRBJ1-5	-	TGTGCCAGCAGCTCGGGGACAGGGACTTTTAGCAATCAGCCCCAGCATTTT	CASSSGTGTFSNQPQHF
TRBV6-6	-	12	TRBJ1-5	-	TGTGCCAGCGGGGGGGGTAGACAGCCCCAGCATTTT	CASGGGRQPQHF
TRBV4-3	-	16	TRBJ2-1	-	TGCGCCAGCAGCCAAGAGGCGACACATATCTACAATGAGCAGTTCTTC	CASSQEATHIYNEQFF
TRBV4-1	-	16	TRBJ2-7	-	TGCGCCAGCAGCCTCCTCGGACAGATCCCCTCCTACGAGCAGTACTTC	CASSLLGQIPSYEQYF
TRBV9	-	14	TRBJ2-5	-	TGTGCCAGCAGCGTAGGAAGTGAACGGGAGACCCAGTACTTC	CASSVGSERETQYF
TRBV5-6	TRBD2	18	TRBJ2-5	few	TGTGCCAGCAGCTTGGAGTGGGTCGGGGGGGCCTCCGGAGAGACCCAGTACTTC	CASSLEWVGGASGETQYF
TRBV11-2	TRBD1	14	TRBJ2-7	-	TGTGCCAGCAGCTCCGGGACAGGCTCCTACGAGCAGTACTTC	CASSSGTGSYEQYF
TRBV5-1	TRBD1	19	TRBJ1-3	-	TGCGCCAGCAGCTTGGCCCCCCAGGGGGCCTTCGTCTCTGGAAACACCATATATTTT	CASSLAPQGAFVSGNTIYF
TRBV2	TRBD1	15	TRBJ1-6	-	TGTGCCAGCAGTGCCCGGGACAGGGAGGTGTCACCCCTCCACTTT	CASSARDREVSPLHF
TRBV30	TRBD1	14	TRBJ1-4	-	TGTGCCTGCAGGGGGGACACAACTAATGAAAAACTGTTTTTT	CACRGDTTNEKLFF
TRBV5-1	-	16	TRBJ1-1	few	TGCGCCAGCAGCTTGGCCGTTGAACAGGCTAACACTGAAGCTTTCTTT	CASSLAVEQANTEAFF
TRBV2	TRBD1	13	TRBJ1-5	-	TGTGCCGGATGTGGACAGGCTCAGGGACCCCAGCATTTT	CAGCGQAQGPQHF
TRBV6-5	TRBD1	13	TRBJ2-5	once	TGTGCCAGCAGTCAACCAGGGGGAGAGACCCAGTACTTC	CASSQPGGETQYF
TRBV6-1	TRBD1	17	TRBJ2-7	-	TGTGCCAGCAGTGAAGTCGACAGGGGAATCTACTCCTACGAGCAGTACTTC	CASSEVDRGIYSYEQYF
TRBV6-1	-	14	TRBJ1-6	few	TGTGCCAGTGGTTCTACAGGGAGCGGTTCACCCCTCCACTTT	CASGSTGSGSPLHF
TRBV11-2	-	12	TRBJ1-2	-	TGTGCCAGCAGCGCCCCAGGGTACGGCTACACCTTC	CASSAPGYGYTF
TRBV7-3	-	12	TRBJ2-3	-	TGTGCCAGCAGTCCAAACAGAGATACGCAGTATTTT	CASSPNRDTQYF
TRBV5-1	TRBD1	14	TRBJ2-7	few	TGCGCCAGCAGCCCGGGGGACAGGGGGCTTGAGCAGTACTTC	CASSPGDRGLEQYF
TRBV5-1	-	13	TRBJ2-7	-	TGCGCCAGCAGCTCCAGGGGTCACTACGAGCAGTACTTC	CASSSRGHYEQYF
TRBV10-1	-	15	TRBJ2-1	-	TGCGCCAGCAGTACGGGAGTCAGGGGGACCAATGAGCAGTTCTTC	CASSTGVRGTNEQFF
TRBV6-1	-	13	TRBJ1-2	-	TGTGCCAGCAGTCTTACAGATAACTATGGCTACACCTTC	CASSLTDNYGYTF
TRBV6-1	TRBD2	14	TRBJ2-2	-	TGTGCCAGCCCCAGACTAGCGGACACCGGGGAGCTGTTTTTT	CASPRLADTGELFF
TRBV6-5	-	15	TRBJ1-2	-	TGTGCCAGCAGTTACCAGGGGACAAGCCGCTATGGCTACACCTTC	CASSYQGTSRYGYTF
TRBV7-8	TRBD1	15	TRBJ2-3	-	TGTGCCAGCAGCTTGGGACAGGGGGCCGCAGATACGCAGTATTTT	CASSLGQGAADTQYF
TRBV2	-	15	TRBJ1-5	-	TGTGCCAGCAGGGTAGACAGTTTCAGCAATCAGCCCCAGCATTTT	CASRVDSFSNQPQHF
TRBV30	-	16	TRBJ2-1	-	TGTGCCTGGAGTGTATTCGGCAGGGGAAGGGACAATGAGCAGTTCTTC	CAWSVFGRGRDNEQFF
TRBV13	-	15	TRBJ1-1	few	TGTGCCAGCAGCTCAAATACAGGAGTGAACACTGAAGCTTTCTTT	CASSSNTGVNTEAFF
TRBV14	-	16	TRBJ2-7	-	TGTGCCAGCAGCCAAGACGATCCGGCGGGTTTGGGGGAGCAGTACTTC	CASSQDDPAGLGEQYF
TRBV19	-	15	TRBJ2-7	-	TGTGCCAGTAGTTCCCAGTCGACAAGCTCCTACGAGCAGTACTTC	CASSSQSTSSYEQYF
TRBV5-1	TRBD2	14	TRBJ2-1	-	TGCGCCAGTTCCTCTAGCGGGGACTACAATGAGCAGTTCTTC	CASSSSGDYNEQFF
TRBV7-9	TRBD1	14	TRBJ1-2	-	TGTGCCAGCAGCTTCGGACAGGGGGCTGGTGGCTACACCTTC	CASSFGQGAGGYTF
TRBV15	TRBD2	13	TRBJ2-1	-	TGTGCCACCCAGGCGGGGGGCTACAATGAGCAGTTCTTC	CATQAGGYNEQFF
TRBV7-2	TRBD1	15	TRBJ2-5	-	TGTGCCAGCAGCTTCCAGACAGGGGGCGGCGAGACCCAGTACTTC	CASSFQTGGGETQYF
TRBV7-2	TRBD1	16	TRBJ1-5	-	TGTGCCAGCAGCTTCCGGGACAGGGCCCCCAATCAGCCCCAGCATTTT	CASSFRDRAPNQPQHF
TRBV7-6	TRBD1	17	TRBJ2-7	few	TGTGCCAGCAGCTTAGGACACTCCGGGACAGACTCCTACGAGCAGTACTTC	CASSLGHSGTDSYEQYF
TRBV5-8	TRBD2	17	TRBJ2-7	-	TGTGCCAGCAGCTTGGGAGGGCTAGCGGGGGCCTACTACGAGCAGTACTTC	CASSLGGLAGAYYEQYF
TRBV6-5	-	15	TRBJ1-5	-	TGTGCCAGCAGTCGCAGGGAAGGGGGCAATCAGCCCCAGCATTTT	CASSRREGGNQPQHF
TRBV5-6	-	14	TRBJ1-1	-	TGTGCCAGCAGCTTGGGAGGTCGGAACACTGAAGCTTTCTTT	CASSLGGRNTEAFF